This T cell receptor beta chain was documented in a study of cytomegalovirus exposure and HLA in healthy donors. Overall study findings and caveats: Among the CMV-associated chains, three were confirmed in vitro as specific for CMV antigens.

Germline CDR1 and CDR2: SGHAT and FQNNGV. The V and J ends lost 1 base and 3 bases respectively, with 9 bases between them. This CDR3 has 14 residues. The PCR contained 60 Vbeta and 13 Jbeta primers. The data were produced by immunoSEQ multiplex PCR, yet TCRdb's version contains in-frame clones alone and is incomplete. The table lists some 200,000 clones, roughly 80% of them singletons, with around 3.1% in the top ten. On this clone itself: Its specificity is unknown.

The sequence was obtained from a female donor in good health and CMV-seronegative. The chain is built from TRBV11-2 and TRBJ1-2; D may be TRBD1 (5 bases). Sequenced sample: PBMCs. The DNA of the CDR3 is TGTGCCAGCAGCTTAGGGGTAGGGGACTATGGCTACACCTTC. Its protein is CASSLGVGDYGYTF.